The rows below give T cell receptor beta chains drawn from one sample of a study of blood T cell repertoires in COVID-19. Generated by immunoSEQ multiplex PCR, the TCRdb table keeps only in-frame clones and is missing some. The sample holds around 200,000 clones, about nine tenths seen once. The source material was peripheral blood. These receptors were collected from a woman aged 55-70 years with COVID-19, enrolled during active disease. Both conserved end residues are part of each CDR3. D genes are given only for firm matches. Clone size is not always given. Where it is, it says once, few, many or a class for expanded clones.

V: TRBV30
D: NA
J: TRBJ2-7
size: NA
CDR3: CAWRKNIYEQYF
DNA: TGTGCCTGGAGGAAGAACATTTACGAGCAGTACTTC

V: TRBV27
D: TRBD2
J: TRBJ2-3
size: once
CDR3: CASTDSGTSHTQYF
DNA: TGTGCCAGCACTGATAGCGGGACGAGCCATACGCAGTATTTT

V: TRBV7-2
D: TRBD2
J: TRBJ2-7
size: NA
CDR3: CASSRSGGHPYEQYF
DNA: TGTGCCAGCAGCCGGAGCGGGGGCCACCCCTACGAGCAGTACTTC

V: TRBV24-1
D: NA
J: TRBJ2-1
size: NA
CDR3: CATSDTLAAPGNEQFF
DNA: TGTGCCACCAGTGATACACTAGCAGCGCCGGGCAATGAGCAGTTCTTC

V: TRBV7-2
D: NA
J: TRBJ1-3
size: NA
CDR3: CASSWTGSSGNTIYF
DNA: TGTGCCAGCAGCTGGACGGGGAGCTCTGGAAACACCATATATTTT

V: TRBV6-5
D: TRBD1
J: TRBJ1-5
size: NA
CDR3: CASSYGAGGEGNQHF
DNA: TGTGCCAGCAGTTACGGGGCAGGGGGAGAAGGTAACCAGCATTTT

V: TRBV4-1
D: NA
J: TRBJ1-1
size: NA
CDR3: CASSQRQRGAFF
DNA: TGCGCCAGCAGCCAAAGACAGCGGGGAGCTTTCTTT

V: TRBV5-1
D: TRBD2
J: TRBJ2-7
size: few
CDR3: CASSLGAAGGSYEQYF
DNA: TGCGCCAGCAGCTTGGGAGCGGCGGGAGGGTCCTACGAGCAGTACTTC

V: TRBV7-8
D: NA
J: TRBJ1-3
size: once
CDR3: CASSPTGGNTIYF
DNA: TGTGCCAGCAGCCCGACGGGAGGAAACACCATATATTTT

V: TRBV19
D: NA
J: TRBJ1-2
size: NA
CDR3: CASSIPGRALGGYTF
DNA: TGTGCCAGTAGTATCCCAGGCAGGGCGCTTGGGGGCTACACCTTC

V: TRBV19
D: TRBD2
J: TRBJ2-1
size: NA
CDR3: CASSDFGAGGYNEQFF
DNA: TGTGCCAGTAGTGACTTCGGCGCGGGAGGCTACAATGAGCAGTTCTTC

V: TRBV7-9
D: TRBD2
J: TRBJ2-5
size: NA
CDR3: CASSLLAASGPQETQYF
DNA: TGTGCCAGCAGCTTACTTGCGGCTAGCGGGCCTCAAGAGACCCAGTACTTC

V: TRBV3-1/TRBV3-2
D: NA
J: TRBJ2-7
size: NA
CDR3: CASSQGRGTSYEQYF
DNA: TGTGCCAGCAGCCAAGGGCGGGGAACCTCCTACGAGCAGTACTTC

V: TRBV11-3
D: NA
J: TRBJ2-7
size: NA
CDR3: CASSLNGLAMNEQYF
DNA: TGTGCCAGCAGCTTAAATGGCCTAGCGATGAACGAGCAGTACTTC

V: TRBV19
D: NA
J: TRBJ2-1
size: NA
CDR3: CAVGEPLGSYNEQFF
DNA: TGTGCGGTCGGGGAGCCCTTAGGCTCCTACAATGAGCAGTTCTTC

V: TRBV7-9
D: NA
J: TRBJ2-4
size: NA
CDR3: CASSRSPTGLTDIQYF
DNA: TGTGCCAGCAGCCGATCGCCGACAGGCCTTACGGACATTCAGTACTTC

V: TRBV9
D: TRBD1
J: TRBJ1-2
size: NA
CDR3: CASSVTGGNNYGYTF
DNA: TGTGCCAGCAGCGTTACAGGGGGGAATAACTATGGCTACACCTTC

V: TRBV10-3
D: TRBD2
J: TRBJ2-2
size: NA
CDR3: CATHGEGFLTGELFF
DNA: TGTGCCACCCACGGGGAGGGATTTCTCACCGGGGAGCTGTTTTTT

V: TRBV5-1
D: NA
J: TRBJ1-5
size: NA
CDR3: CASSLDRSNQPQHF
DNA: TGCGCCAGCAGCTTGGACAGAAGCAATCAGCCCCAGCATTTT

V: TRBV6-2/TRBV6-3
D: NA
J: TRBJ2-1
size: NA
CDR3: CASSYSVLKDLRWFF
DNA: TGTGCCAGCAGTTACTCTGTTTTAAAGGATTTGAGGTGGTTCTTC

V: TRBV30
D: NA
J: TRBJ1-2
size: NA
CDR3: CAWGEPLTNYGYTF
DNA: TGTGCCTGGGGTGAACCTCTAACTAACTATGGCTACACCTTC

V: TRBV11-2
D: NA
J: TRBJ1-1
size: NA
CDR3: CASNRESGKNTEAFF
DNA: TGTGCCAGCAACCGAGAGTCGGGTAAGAACACTGAAGCTTTCTTT

V: TRBV28
D: NA
J: TRBJ2-7
size: NA
CDR3: CASRRGAGTSYEQYF
DNA: TGTGCCAGCAGACGAGGGGCGGGGACCTCCTACGAGCAGTACTTC

V: TRBV6-5
D: TRBD2
J: TRBJ2-1
size: NA
CDR3: CASSQLAGAYNEQFF
DNA: TGTGCCAGCAGCCAACTAGCGGGGGCCTACAATGAGCAGTTCTTC

V: TRBV5-1
D: NA
J: TRBJ2-3
size: once
CDR3: CASSSQPRLTPSTDTQYF
DNA: TGCGCCAGCAGCTCCCAGCCCAGACTAACCCCTAGCACAGATACGCAGTATTTT

V: TRBV6-2/TRBV6-3
D: NA
J: TRBJ2-5
size: NA
CDR3: CASSYSVGGETQYF
DNA: TGTGCCAGCAGTTACTCGGTGGGAGGAGAGACCCAGTACTTC

V: TRBV4-3
D: TRBD2
J: TRBJ2-7
size: few
CDR3: CASSQALAGAYEQYF
DNA: TGCGCCAGCAGCCAAGCTCTAGCGGGGGCCTACGAGCAGTACTTC

V: TRBV9
D: NA
J: TRBJ2-2
size: NA
CDR3: CASSRGGLDTGELFF
DNA: TGTGCCAGCAGCCGGGGAGGCTTGGACACCGGGGAGCTGTTTTTT

V: TRBV3-1/TRBV3-2
D: NA
J: TRBJ1-6
size: NA
CDR3: CASSQETGLSGSPLHF
DNA: TGTGCCAGCAGCCAAGAGACAGGCCTGTCGGGTTCACCCCTCCACTTT

V: TRBV14
D: NA
J: TRBJ2-3
size: NA
CDR3: CASSQGGLGTDTQYF
DNA: TGTGCCAGCAGCCAAGGAGGTTTGGGCACAGATACGCAGTATTTT

V: TRBV2
D: NA
J: TRBJ1-5
size: NA
CDR3: CASRANQPQHF
DNA: TGTGCCAGCAGAGCTAATCAGCCCCAGCATTTT

V: TRBV7-6
D: TRBD1
J: TRBJ2-1
size: NA
CDR3: CASSLGGQATNEQFF
DNA: TGTGCCAGCAGCTTAGGGGGACAGGCAACCAATGAGCAGTTCTTC

V: TRBV11-1
D: NA
J: TRBJ2-1
size: once
CDR3: CASSFRGSDEQFF
DNA: TGTGCCAGCAGCTTTCGGGGGAGCGATGAGCAGTTCTTC